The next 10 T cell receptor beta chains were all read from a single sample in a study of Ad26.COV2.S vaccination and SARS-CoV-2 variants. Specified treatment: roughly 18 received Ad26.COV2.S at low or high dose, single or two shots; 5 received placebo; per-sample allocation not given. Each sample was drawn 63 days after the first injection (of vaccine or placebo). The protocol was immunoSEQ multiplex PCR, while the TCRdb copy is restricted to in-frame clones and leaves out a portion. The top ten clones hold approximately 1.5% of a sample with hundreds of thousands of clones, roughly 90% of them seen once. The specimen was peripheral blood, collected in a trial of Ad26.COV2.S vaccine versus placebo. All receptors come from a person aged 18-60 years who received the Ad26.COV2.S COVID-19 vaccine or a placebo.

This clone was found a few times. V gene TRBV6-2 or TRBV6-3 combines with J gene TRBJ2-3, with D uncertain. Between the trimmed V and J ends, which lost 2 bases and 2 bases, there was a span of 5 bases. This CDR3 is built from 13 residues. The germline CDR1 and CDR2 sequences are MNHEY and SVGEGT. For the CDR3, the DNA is TGTGCCAGCAGTTACGGGATCACAGATACGCAGTATTTT. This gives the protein CASSYGITDTQYF.

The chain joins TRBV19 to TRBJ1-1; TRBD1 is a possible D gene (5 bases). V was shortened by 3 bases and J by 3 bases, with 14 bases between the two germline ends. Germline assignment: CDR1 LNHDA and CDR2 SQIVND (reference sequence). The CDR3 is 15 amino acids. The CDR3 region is CASSIRGAQDTEAFF. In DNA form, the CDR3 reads TGTGCCAGTAGTATTAGGGGCGCTCAGGACACTGAAGCTTTCTTT.

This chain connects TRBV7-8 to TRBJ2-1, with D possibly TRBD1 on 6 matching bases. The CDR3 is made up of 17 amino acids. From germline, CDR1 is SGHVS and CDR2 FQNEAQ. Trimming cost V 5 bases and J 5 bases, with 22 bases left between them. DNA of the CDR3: TGTGCCAGCAGCCAGCAGGGGAGCGGACGCCCCAACAATGAGCAGTTCTTC. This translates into CASSQQGSGRPNNEQFF. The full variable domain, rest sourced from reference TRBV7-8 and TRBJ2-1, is GAGVSQSPRYKVAKRGQDVALRCDPISGHVSLFWYQQALGQGPEFLTYFQNEAQLDKSGLPSDRFFAERPEGSVSTLKIQRTQQEDSAVYLCASSQQGSGRPNNEQFFGPGTRLTVL.

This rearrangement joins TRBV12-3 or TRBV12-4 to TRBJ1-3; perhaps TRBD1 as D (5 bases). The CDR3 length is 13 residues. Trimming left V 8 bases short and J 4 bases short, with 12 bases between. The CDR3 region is CASREGRGNTIYF. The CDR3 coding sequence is TGTGCCAGCCGTGAGGGGCGAGGAAACACCATATATTTT.

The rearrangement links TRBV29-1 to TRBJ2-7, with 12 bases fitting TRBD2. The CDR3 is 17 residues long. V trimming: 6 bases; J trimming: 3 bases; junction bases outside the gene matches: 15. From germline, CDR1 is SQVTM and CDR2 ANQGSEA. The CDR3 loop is CSVETGGLAGGLYEQYF. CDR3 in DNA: TGCAGCGTAGAGACAGGGGGCCTAGCGGGAGGGCTCTACGAGCAGTACTTC.

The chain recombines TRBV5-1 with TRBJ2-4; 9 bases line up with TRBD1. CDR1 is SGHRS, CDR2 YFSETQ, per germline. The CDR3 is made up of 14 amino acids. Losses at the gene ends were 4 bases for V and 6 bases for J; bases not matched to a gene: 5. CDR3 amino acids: CASSTPGQGNIQYF. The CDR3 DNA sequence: TGCGCCAGCAGCACCCCGGGACAGGGAAACATTCAGTACTTC. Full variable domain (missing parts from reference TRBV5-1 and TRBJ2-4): KAGVTQTPRYLIKTRGQQVTLSCSPISGHRSVSWYQQTPGQGLQFLFEYFSETQRNKGNFPGRFSGRQFSNSRSEMNVSTLELGDSALYLCASSTPGQGNIQYFGAGTRLSVL.

CDR3 nucleotides: TGCAGCGTTCAGACAGGGCAGACAGATACGCAGTATTTT. It is translated as CSVQTGQTDTQYF. The chain is built from TRBV29-1 and TRBJ2-3; 7 bases are shared with TRBD1. Germline loops: CDR1 SQVTM, CDR2 ANQGSEA. This CDR3 has 13 amino acids. With 5 bases clipped from V and 3 bases from J, the junction kept 5 bases outside the gene matches.

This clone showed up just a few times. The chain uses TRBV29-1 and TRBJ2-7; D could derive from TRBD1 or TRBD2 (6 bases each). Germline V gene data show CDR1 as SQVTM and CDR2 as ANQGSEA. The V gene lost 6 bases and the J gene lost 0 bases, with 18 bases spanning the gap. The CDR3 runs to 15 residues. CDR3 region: CSVRDTRTRSYEQYF. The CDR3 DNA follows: TGCAGCGTGCGGGACACCCGGACCCGCTCCTACGAGCAGTACTTC.

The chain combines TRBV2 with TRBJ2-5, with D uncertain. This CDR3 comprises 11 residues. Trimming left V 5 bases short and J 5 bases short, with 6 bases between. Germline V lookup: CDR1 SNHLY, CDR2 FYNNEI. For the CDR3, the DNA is TGTGCCAGCAGTTCGCATGAGACCCAGTACTTC. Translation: CASSSHETQYF.

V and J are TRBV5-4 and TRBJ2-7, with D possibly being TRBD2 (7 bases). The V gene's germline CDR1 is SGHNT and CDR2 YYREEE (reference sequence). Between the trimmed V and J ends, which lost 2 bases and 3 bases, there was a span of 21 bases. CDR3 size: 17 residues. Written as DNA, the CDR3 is TGTGCCAGCAGCTTTGAAGGGCGAGGGGGGGGTCACTACGAGCAGTACTTC. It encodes CASSFEGRGGGHYEQYF.